These 28 T cell receptor beta chains originate from one sample sequenced in a study of blood T cell repertoires in COVID-19. Only in-frame clones appear in the TCRdb table, and some are missing; sequencing was by immunoSEQ multiplex PCR. The table includes hundreds of thousands of clones, more than 70% detected once. Material for sequencing was peripheral blood. All receptors derive from a woman between 50 and 59 years old who had recovered from COVID-19.

The rearrangement links TRBV29-1 to TRBJ1-4, with 7 bases identical to TRBD1. Per the germline V gene, CDR1 is SQVTM and CDR2 is ANQGSEA. The CDR3 loop spans 13 amino acids. The V and J ends lost 7 bases and 4 bases, in that order; junction bases with no gene match: 6. The CDR3 coding sequence is TGCAGCGCCCGGACAGGCCTTAATGAAAAACTGTTTTTT. Encoded protein: CSARTGLNEKLFF.

The chain joins TRBV20-1 to TRBJ1-6, with D hard to call. CDR3 length equals 11 residues. Germline V gives CDR1 DFQATT, CDR2 SNEGSKA (reference sequence). The V gene lost 3 bases and the J gene lost 8 bases, with 5 bases spanning the gap. CDR3 amino acids: CSASSDSPLHF. DNA of the CDR3: TGCAGTGCTAGCTCCGATTCACCCCTCCACTTT.

The chain links TRBV19 to TRBJ1-1; 9 bases are a match to TRBD1. Germline-derived CDR1 and CDR2 are LNHDA and SQIVND (reference sequence). CDR3 size: 16 residues. With V trimmed by 10 bases and J by 0 bases, 12 bases remained unmatched. The CDR3 nucleotides are TGTGCCACCAACAAGGGGACAGGGTTCATGAACACTGAAGCTTTCTTT. Protein product: CATNKGTGFMNTEAFF.

This clone showed up just once. The chain employs TRBV7-2 and TRBJ2-5; TRBD2 aligns across 13 bases. The CDR3 totals 17 residues. CDR1 is SGHTA and CDR2 is FQGNSA in the germline V gene. Trimming at V came to 5 bases and at J to 1 base, leaving 7 bases not matched to a gene. CDR3 in DNA: TGTGCCAGCAGCACAGGACTAGCGGGAGATCTCCAAGAGACCCAGTACTTC. This encodes CASSTGLAGDLQETQYF.

This chain connects TRBV3-1 (or the pseudogene TRBV3-2) to TRBJ2-2; 14 bases line up with TRBD2. Germline-derived CDR1 and CDR2 are LGHDT and YNNKEL (reference sequence). The CDR3 consists of 16 residues. Unmatched junction bases numbered 3, after V lost 4 bases and J lost 5 bases. DNA for the CDR3: TGTGCCAGCAGCCGTGGACTAGCGGGGGGTACCGGGGAGCTGTTTTTT. Its protein is CASSRGLAGGTGELFF.

The chain is built from TRBV9 and TRBJ1-2; D call uncertain. V gave up 3 bases and J gave up 4 bases, with 16 bases separating them. Germline loops: CDR1 SGDLS, CDR2 YYNGEE. The CDR3 runs 15 residues. The CDR3 reads CASSATREGPYGYTF. CDR3 DNA: TGTGCCAGCAGCGCGACTCGGGAGGGTCCCTATGGCTACACCTTC.

This clone was detected a few times. The chain carries TRBV3-1 (or the pseudogene TRBV3-2) and TRBJ2-7; D may be TRBD1 (6 bases). V lost 4 bases and J 0 bases, leaving 10 bases between the germline ends. CDR1 is LGHDT, CDR2 YNNKEL, per germline (reference sequence). This CDR3 has 14 residues. The chain's CDR3 is CASSPRQDSYEQYF. CDR3 in DNA: TGTGCCAGCAGCCCCCGACAGGACTCCTACGAGCAGTACTTC.

This clone appeared a few times. The chain couples TRBV7-9 to TRBJ2-2; 7 bases align to TRBD2. The CDR3 runs 16 residues. Germline loops: CDR1 SEHNR, CDR2 FQNEAQ (reference sequence). The junction had 14 bases not matched to a gene; V was cut back by 6 bases and J by 7 bases. CDR3 DNA sequence: TGTGCCAGCAGTCCTTCGTGGCGGGAGTCTAACGGGGAGCTGTTTTTT. It codes for CASSPSWRESNGELFF.

The V and J genes are TRBV2 and TRBJ1-2; D unresolved. Trimming took off 4 bases at V and 5 bases at J, with 8 bases between the two ends. The CDR3 has 12 amino acids. Per the germline V gene, CDR1 is SNHLY and CDR2 is FYNNEI. CDR3 protein: CASSALTYGYTF. The CDR3 bases are TGTGCCAGCAGTGCTCTGACATATGGCTACACCTTC.

The rearrangement links TRBV3-1 (or the pseudogene TRBV3-2) to TRBJ2-1, with no clear D. The germline V gene encodes CDR1 LGHDT and CDR2 YNNKEL (reference sequence). This CDR3 is 15 amino acids long. V lost 0 bases and J lost 1, with 7 bases in between. DNA of the CDR3: TGTGCCAGCAGCCAAGACGCGGCGTCCTACAATGAGCAGTTCTTC. Its protein is CASSQDAASYNEQFF.

The chain carries TRBV15 and TRBJ2-3, with a possible D match to TRBD2 (5 bases). The V end was cut by 11 bases, the J end by 3 bases, with 18 bases between. The CDR3 is made up of 14 amino acids. Germline CDR1 reads LNHNV; CDR2 reads YYDKDF (reference sequence). CDR3 in amino acids: CAAQDLRGTDTQYF. The CDR3, as DNA: TGTGCCGCCCAGGACCTACGAGGGACAGATACGCAGTATTTT.

This chain joins TRBV3-1 (or the pseudogene TRBV3-2) and TRBJ1-6; TRBD1 aligns across 7 bases. V lost 10 bases to trimming and J lost 7 bases; unmatched junction nucleotides: 4. This CDR3 has 12 amino acids. CDR1 is LGHDT and CDR2 is YNNKEL in the germline V gene (reference sequence). CDR3 in DNA: TGTGCCATCGGGACAGAGAATTCACCCCTCCACTTT. It translates to CAIGTENSPLHF.

This sequence joins TRBV4-3 and TRBJ1-6; TRBD1 agrees at 8 bases. Trimming removed 4 bases from V and 7 bases from J; junction bases left unmatched: 9. This CDR3 is 16 amino acids long. Germline-derived CDR1 and CDR2 are LGHNA and YSLEER. CDR3 DNA sequence: TGCGCCAGCAGCCGGAGGGTGACAGGGGAAAATTCACCCCTCCACTTT. Its protein product is CASSRRVTGENSPLHF.

This clone came up once. The rearrangement joins TRBV6-6 to TRBJ1-2; D is ambiguous. The CDR3 covers 13 residues. V was clipped by 6 bases and J by 4 bases, with 12 bases between them. The germline gives CDR1 MNHNY, CDR2 SVGAGI (reference sequence). CDR3 in DNA: TGTGCCAGCAGGAGGGATGCCTCCTATGGCTACACCTTC. Protein product: CASRRDASYGYTF.

This chain links TRBV5-8 with TRBJ1-4; D uncertain. This CDR3 comprises 13 residues. CDR1 SGHTS and CDR2 YDEGEE come from the germline V gene. Trimming left V 0 bases short and J 7 bases short, with 7 bases between. CDR3 amino acids: CASSLGLAEKLFF. The CDR3 DNA reads as TGTGCCAGCAGCTTGGGGCTGGCTGAAAAACTGTTTTTT.

The chain uses TRBV6-5 and TRBJ1-2, with a possible D match to TRBD1 (6 bases). The CDR3 extends over 13 amino acids. Trimming pared 7 bases from V and 0 bases from J, leaving 9 bases between. CDR1 and CDR2 from the germline V gene are MNHEY and SVGAGI. CDR3 in DNA: TGTGCCAGCACCAGGGGCCCTAACTATGGCTACACCTTC. It yields the protein CASTRGPNYGYTF.

In its sample, this clone was seen a few times. A junction end diverges from the germline sequence, so it may reflect a read error. The chain employs TRBV5-6 and TRBJ1-2, with 7 nucleotides matching TRBD1. There are 12 residues in the CDR3. Looked up from germline, CDR1 is SGHDT and CDR2 is YYEEEE. CDR3 nucleotide sequence: TGTGCCAGCAGCTTGGACACAGGGGTTTTTAATTTC. It yields the protein CASSLDTGVFNF.

The rearrangement uses TRBV6-5 and TRBJ2-1, with D perhaps TRBD2 (5 bases). V was shortened by 0 bases and J by 5 bases, with 14 bases between the two germline ends. The germline gives CDR1 MNHEY, CDR2 SVGAGI. The CDR3 consists of 16 residues. This CDR3 reads CASSYSSRGAHNEQFF. As DNA, the CDR3 is TGTGCCAGCAGTTACTCGAGCCGGGGAGCCCACAATGAGCAGTTCTTC.

This chain joins TRBV6-6 and TRBJ2-5; D uncertain. Trimming took off 2 bases at V and 1 base at J, with 8 bases between the two ends. The CDR3 runs to 14 residues. Germline V gene lookup returns CDR1 MNHNY and CDR2 SVGAGI (reference sequence). The CDR3 loop is CASSYRSFQETQYF. The CDR3 DNA sequence: TGTGCCAGCAGTTACCGGTCCTTCCAAGAGACCCAGTACTTC.

The CDR3 region has the DNA TGTGCCAGCAGTCCAGGGGAAACTAGCGGGAGAGCAGATACGCAGTATTTT. Protein: CASSPGETSGRADTQYF. This rearrangement joins TRBV7-9 to TRBJ2-3; 11 bases align to TRBD2. CDR3 length: 17 residues. V was pared by 6 bases and J by 4 bases, with 12 bases of the junction left unmatched. Germline lookup yields CDR1 SEHNR and CDR2 FQNEAQ (reference sequence).

J is TRBJ2-7 and V is TRBV9, with unresolved D. Trimming cost V 0 bases and J 3 bases, with 16 bases left between them. The germline V gene has CDR1 SGDLS and CDR2 YYNGEE. This CDR3 has 16 amino acids. The CDR3 DNA reads TGTGCCAGCAGCGTAGCTGACGGTTCTCGACTCTACGAGCAGTACTTC. This codes for CASSVADGSRLYEQYF.

The genes are TRBV20-1 and TRBJ1-5; a weak D match, TRBD1 (5 bases). Trimming took 6 bases from V and 5 from J, leaving 8 bases between them. CDR1 and CDR2 (germline): DFQATT, SNEGSKA (reference sequence). CDR3 length equals 11 residues. The CDR3 spells CSAQGHQPQHF. The DNA for the CDR3 is TGCAGTGCCCAGGGTCATCAGCCCCAGCATTTT.

V is TRBV28 and J is TRBJ1-3, with 7 bases identical to TRBD1. The CDR3 covers 15 residues. Trimming took 5 bases from V and 0 from J; bases not matched to a gene: 4. Germline values: CDR1 MDHEN, CDR2 SYDVKM. For the CDR3, the DNA is TGTGCCAGCAGTCCGGCAGGGGGCTCTGGAAACACCATATATTTT. It translates to CASSPAGGSGNTIYF.

The CDR3 is CASSLEAGGTYEQYF. In DNA, the CDR3 is TGTGCCAGCAGCCTTGAGGCGGGGGGTACTTACGAGCAGTACTTC. The gene calls are TRBV7-8 and TRBJ2-7, with 8 bases lining up with TRBD2. The germline V gene encodes CDR1 SGHVS and CDR2 FQNEAQ. J gave up 4 bases and V 5 bases, and 10 bases lay outside the gene matches. This CDR3 contains 15 residues.

The chain carries TRBV6-5 and TRBJ1-4; D is unclear. V dropped 0 bases and J dropped 8 bases, with 16 bases sitting between them. CDR1 MNHEY and CDR2 SVGAGI come from the germline V gene. CDR3 length equals 16 residues. CDR3 in DNA: TGTGCCAGCAGTTACTCCCCGTTAATCTCAGTGGAAAAACTGTTTTTT. Its translation: CASSYSPLISVEKLFF.

The chain carries TRBV28 and TRBJ2-7; weak D call: TRBD1 (6 bases). CDR1 is MDHEN and CDR2 is SYDVKM in the germline V gene. Trimming shortened V by 1 base and J by 1 base, and 11 bases separated the two germline ends. The CDR3 runs 15 residues. CDR3 loop: CASSLSDSPSYEQYF. In nucleotides, the CDR3 is TGTGCCAGCAGTTTATCGGACAGCCCATCCTACGAGCAGTACTTC. Supplemented by reference TRBV28 and TRBJ2-7, the full variable domain reads DVKVTQSSRYLVKRTGEKVFLECVQDMDHENMFWYRQDPGLGLRLIYFSYDVKMKEKGDIPEGYSVSREKKERFSLILESASTNQTSMYLCASSLSDSPSYEQYFGPGTRLTVT.

This clone was detected once. V and J are TRBV28 and TRBJ1-4; TRBD1 aligns across 9 bases. Germline values: CDR1 MDHEN, CDR2 SYDVKM. J gave up 3 bases and V 6 bases, and 5 bases lay outside the gene matches. The CDR3 has 15 amino acids. CDR3: CASRAQGAANEKLFF. The CDR3 DNA reads TGTGCCAGCAGGGCACAGGGGGCAGCTAATGAAAAACTGTTTTTT.

V and J are TRBV6-6 and TRBJ2-5, with D perhaps matching TRBD1 (6 bases). The CDR3 runs 13 residues. CDR1 and CDR2 from the germline V gene are MNHNY and SVGAGI (reference sequence). V shed 8 bases and J shed 5 bases, with 15 bases lying between them. The CDR3: CASGVGTGETQYF. CDR3 coding DNA: TGTGCCAGCGGAGTTGGCACAGGGGAGACCCAGTACTTC.